A selection of T cell receptor beta chains follows, all from one sample in a study of blood T cell repertoires in COVID-19. Generated by immunoSEQ multiplex PCR, the TCRdb table keeps only in-frame clones and is missing some. Among 130,000 to 150,000 clones, roughly 90% were seen once, and the ten largest hold around 0.91%. Material: peripheral blood. All receptors come from a woman between 50 and 59 years old with acute or convalescent COVID-19. CDR3s include the opening cysteine and the closing phenylalanine or tryptophan. The D gene is left open where the match is weak. Some rows have no size entry. The others give once, few or many, or a class for an expanded clone.

length: 15; size: once; J: TRBJ1-3; D: -; V: TRBV6-1; CDR3: CASSETTGPGNTIYF; DNA: TGTGCCAGCAGTGAAACGACAGGTCCTGGAAACACCATATATTTT
length: 13; size: -; J: TRBJ1-2; D: TRBD1; V: TRBV5-4; CDR3: CASSSGGAGGYTF; DNA: TGTGCCAGCAGCTCAGGGGGCGCAGGTGGCTACACCTTC
length: 16; size: -; J: TRBJ1-2; D: -; V: TRBV19; CDR3: CASSIDPAASGYGYTF; DNA: TGTGCCAGTAGTATAGACCCAGCTGCATCAGGGTACGGCTACACCTTC
length: 13; size: -; J: TRBJ2-3; D: TRBD2; V: TRBV10-3; CDR3: CATRGGRPDTQYF; DNA: TGTGCCACTCGGGGGGGGCGCCCAGATACGCAGTATTTT
length: 12; size: -; J: TRBJ1-5; D: -; V: TRBV5-6; CDR3: CASSLTGFSQHF; DNA: TGTGCCAGCAGCTTGACAGGTTTTTCCCAGCATTTT
length: 16; size: once; J: TRBJ1-5; D: TRBD1; V: TRBV28; CDR3: CASRGGQGRTNQPQHF; DNA: TGTGCCAGCAGGGGGGGACAGGGGCGAACCAATCAGCCCCAGCATTTT
length: 16; size: -; J: TRBJ2-1; D: TRBD2; V: TRBV9; CDR3: CASSPPQNSGKDEQFF; DNA: TGTGCCAGCAGCCCCCCCCAGAATAGCGGGAAGGATGAGCAGTTCTTC
length: 14; size: -; J: TRBJ1-1; D: -; V: TRBV11-3; CDR3: CASSLTPGNTEAFF; DNA: TGTGCCAGCAGCTTAACTCCAGGGAACACTGAAGCTTTCTTT
length: 16; size: -; J: TRBJ2-3; D: TRBD1; V: TRBV25-1; CDR3: CASRGIDRGDLDTQYF; DNA: TGTGCCAGCAGGGGAATCGACAGGGGAGATTTAGATACGCAGTATTTT
length: 16; size: -; J: TRBJ2-1; D: TRBD1; V: TRBV7-3; CDR3: CASSLYRGAKGDEQFF; DNA: TGTGCCAGCAGCTTATACAGGGGGGCCAAAGGGGATGAGCAGTTCTTC
length: 16; size: -; J: TRBJ2-3; D: TRBD2; V: TRBV7-3; CDR3: CASSSFGRAGTDTQYF; DNA: TGTGCCAGCAGTTCCTTCGGGAGGGCGGGCACAGATACGCAGTATTTT
length: 13; size: -; J: TRBJ1-1; D: -; V: TRBV30; CDR3: CAWSDEENTEAFF; DNA: TGTGCCTGGAGTGATGAGGAGAACACTGAAGCTTTCTTT
length: 14; size: -; J: TRBJ2-5; D: -; V: TRBV29-1; CDR3: CSVGPAGLQETQYF; DNA: TGCAGCGTTGGTCCAGCGGGCCTCCAAGAGACCCAGTACTTC
length: 13; size: -; J: TRBJ1-2; D: -; V: TRBV19; CDR3: CASSRTANYGYTF; DNA: TGTGCCAGTAGTAGGACAGCTAACTATGGCTACACCTTC
length: 16; size: -; J: TRBJ2-2; D: TRBD2; V: TRBV11-2; CDR3: CASSSTSGGNTGELFF; DNA: TGTGCCAGCAGCAGTACTAGCGGGGGAAACACCGGGGAGCTGTTTTTT
length: 15; size: once; J: TRBJ1-2; D: -; V: TRBV10-3; CDR3: CAIIRGEPDSGGYTF; DNA: TGTGCCATCATACGGGGGGAACCCGACAGTGGGGGCTACACCTTC
length: 16; size: -; J: TRBJ1-2; D: -; V: TRBV6-6; CDR3: CASSRGGRSFTYGYTF; DNA: TGTGCCAGCAGTCGAGGGGGGAGGAGCTTCACCTACGGCTACACCTTC
length: 14; size: -; J: TRBJ1-6; D: TRBD1; V: TRBV28; CDR3: CASSLGQENSPLHF; DNA: TGTGCCAGCAGTTTAGGACAGGAGAATTCACCCCTCCACTTT
length: 17; size: -; J: TRBJ2-1; D: TRBD2; V: TRBV18; CDR3: CASSQYSGSASYNEQFF; DNA: TGTGCCAGCTCACAATATAGCGGGAGTGCCTCCTACAATGAGCAGTTCTTC
length: 15; size: -; J: TRBJ2-1; D: TRBD1; V: TRBV5-1; CDR3: CASSLPGQSYNEQFF; DNA: TGCGCCAGCAGCTTGCCGGGACAGTCCTACAATGAGCAGTTCTTC
length: 14; size: few; J: TRBJ2-2; D: -; V: TRBV19; CDR3: CASTPQGNNGELFF; DNA: TGTGCCAGTACCCCTCAGGGAAATAACGGGGAGCTGTTTTTT
length: 14; size: -; J: TRBJ1-2; D: -; V: TRBV7-3; CDR3: CASSPSSGVYGYTF; DNA: TGTGCCAGCAGCCCCTCCTCAGGGGTCTATGGCTACACCTTC
length: 13; size: few; J: TRBJ1-2; D: TRBD1; V: TRBV3-1/TRBV3-2; CDR3: CASSQQGAGGYTF; DNA: TGTGCCAGCAGCCAACAGGGGGCAGGAGGCTACACCTTC
length: 13; size: -; J: TRBJ2-1; D: -; V: TRBV27; CDR3: CASSLDSLDEQFF; DNA: TGTGCCAGCAGTTTAGACAGTCTGGATGAGCAGTTCTTC
length: 11; size: few; J: TRBJ2-7; D: -; V: TRBV11-1; CDR3: CASSLGHEQYF; DNA: TGTGCCAGCAGCTTAGGGCACGAGCAGTACTTC
length: 15; size: -; J: TRBJ2-7; D: TRBD1; V: TRBV10-1; CDR3: CASSEGPDRGYEQYF; DNA: TGCGCCAGCAGTGAGGGCCCCGACAGGGGGTACGAGCAGTACTTC
length: 16; size: -; J: TRBJ2-2; D: TRBD1; V: TRBV11-3; CDR3: CASSFAGTVNTGELFF; DNA: TGTGCCAGCAGCTTTGCCGGGACAGTCAACACCGGGGAGCTGTTTTTT
length: 16; size: few; J: TRBJ1-2; D: TRBD1; V: TRBV6-1; CDR3: CASSAQLLGTGDGYTF; DNA: TGTGCCAGCAGTGCCCAACTCTTGGGGACAGGGGATGGCTACACCTTC
length: 13; size: -; J: TRBJ1-2; D: TRBD1; V: TRBV5-1; CDR3: CASSWDREDGYTF; DNA: TGCGCCAGCAGCTGGGACAGGGAGGACGGCTACACCTTC
length: 16; size: -; J: TRBJ2-7; D: TRBD1; V: TRBV27; CDR3: CASSLTPLQGAHEQYF; DNA: TGTGCCAGCAGTTTAACTCCTCTACAGGGGGCCCACGAGCAGTACTTC
length: 13; size: -; J: TRBJ1-1; D: -; V: TRBV7-9; CDR3: CASSRGQYTEAFF; DNA: TGTGCCAGCAGCCGAGGACAGTACACTGAAGCTTTCTTT
length: 15; size: -; J: TRBJ1-1; D: TRBD1; V: TRBV9; CDR3: CASSEGDRRNTEAFF; DNA: TGTGCCAGCAGTGAGGGGGACAGGAGGAACACTGAAGCTTTCTTT
length: 15; size: -; J: TRBJ2-7; D: -; V: TRBV7-9; CDR3: CASSAGLGGSYEQYF; DNA: TGTGCCAGCAGCGCGGGACTGGGGGGTTCCTACGAGCAGTACTTC
length: 15; size: -; J: TRBJ1-5; D: TRBD1; V: TRBV19; CDR3: CASSLGQDSNQPQHF; DNA: TGTGCCAGTAGTCTTGGACAGGATAGCAATCAGCCCCAGCATTTT
length: 16; size: -; J: TRBJ1-2; D: -; V: TRBV24-1; CDR3: CATSDFSSTGIYGYTF; DNA: TGTGCCACCAGTGATTTTAGCTCCACAGGGATCTATGGCTACACCTTC
length: 16; size: -; J: TRBJ2-2; D: TRBD1; V: TRBV5-4; CDR3: CASSTRQGRVYGELFF; DNA: TGTGCCAGCAGCACCCGACAGGGTAGGGTCTACGGGGAGCTGTTTTTT
length: 18; size: -; J: TRBJ2-1; D: TRBD2; V: TRBV10-3; CDR3: CAIRPGTSGEGTYNEQFF; DNA: TGTGCCATCAGGCCCGGGACTAGCGGGGAGGGCACCTACAATGAGCAGTTCTTC
length: 15; size: once; J: TRBJ2-1; D: TRBD1; V: TRBV5-1; CDR3: CASSLGQGLYNEQFF; DNA: TGCGCCAGCAGCTTGGGACAGGGCCTATACAATGAGCAGTTCTTC
length: 14; size: -; J: TRBJ2-1; D: -; V: TRBV11-3; CDR3: CASSLTGGPGEQFF; DNA: TGTGCCAGCAGCTTAACCGGGGGGCCGGGAGAGCAGTTCTTC
length: 13; size: -; J: TRBJ1-1; D: -; V: TRBV12-3/TRBV12-4; CDR3: CASSATVNTEAFF; DNA: TGTGCCAGCAGCGCAACAGTGAACACTGAAGCTTTCTTT
length: 15; size: -; J: TRBJ1-5; D: -; V: TRBV29-1; CDR3: CSVEDAGAGNQPQHF; DNA: TGCAGCGTTGAAGATGCGGGGGCTGGCAATCAGCCCCAGCATTTT
length: 14; size: -; J: TRBJ1-4; D: TRBD1; V: TRBV6-5; CDR3: CASSSGGWIEKLFF; DNA: TGTGCCAGCAGCTCAGGGGGTTGGATTGAAAAACTGTTTTTT
length: 11; size: -; J: TRBJ1-5; D: -; V: TRBV6-1; CDR3: CASSEGRPQHF; DNA: TGTGCCAGCAGTGAGGGGAGGCCCCAGCATTTT
length: 16; size: -; J: TRBJ1-1; D: -; V: TRBV5-5; CDR3: CASSLTFNRERTEAFF; DNA: TGTGCCAGCAGCTTGACCTTTAACAGGGAGCGCACTGAAGCTTTCTTT
length: 12; size: -; J: TRBJ1-1; D: -; V: TRBV6-5; CDR3: CASNTGYTEAFF; DNA: TGTGCCAGCAATACAGGGTACACTGAAGCTTTCTTT
length: 17; size: -; J: TRBJ2-2; D: TRBD1; V: TRBV6-2/TRBV6-3; CDR3: CASSRQAQGARTGELFF; DNA: TGTGCCAGCAGTAGACAAGCACAGGGGGCGCGGACCGGGGAGCTGTTTTTT
length: 17; size: -; J: TRBJ2-7; D: -; V: TRBV4-1; CDR3: CASSRSTSVPLSYEQYF; DNA: TGCGCCAGCAGCCGCTCAACGTCAGTCCCCCTCTCCTACGAGCAGTACTTC
length: 14; size: -; J: TRBJ2-5; D: TRBD2; V: TRBV7-2; CDR3: CASSPRTSGETQYF; DNA: TGTGCCAGCAGCCCCCGGACTAGCGGGGAGACCCAGTACTTC
length: 15; size: -; J: TRBJ2-1; D: TRBD2; V: TRBV10-1; CDR3: CASSGGLAGGHEQFF; DNA: TGCGCCAGCAGTGGGGGACTAGCGGGGGGGCATGAGCAGTTCTTC